Below are 31 T cell receptor beta chains sequenced from a single sample in a study of control samples from healthy donors and cancer patients. TCRdb keeps only in-frame clones here, not all; method: immunoSEQ multiplex PCR. The sample holds 150,000 to 200,000 clones; around 94% are singletons and the top ten take over 1.3%. Sequencing input: blood. The receptor set was obtained from a woman under 30 in good health.

The CDR3 reads CASSPGGGRRTDTQYF. The CDR3 region has the DNA TGTGCCAGCTCACCAGGTGGGGGGAGAAGGACAGATACGCAGTATTTT. This chain uses TRBV18 with TRBJ2-3; tentative D call: TRBD2 (6 bases). Germline V gene lookup returns CDR1 KGHSH and CDR2 LQKENI. This CDR3 contains 16 residues. V lost 2 bases and J 3 bases, leaving 15 bases between the germline ends.

The genes are TRBV9 and TRBJ1-1, with TRBD1 matching over 9 bases. V shed 3 bases, J shed 4 bases, and the junction held 7 bases outside the gene matches. Germline V gene data show CDR1 as SGDLS and CDR2 as YYNGEE. CDR3 size: 15 residues. The CDR3 region has the DNA TGTGCCAGCAGCGGAGGATCGACAGGGGGCACTGAAGCTTTCTTT. Its translation: CASSGGSTGGTEAFF. Together with reference TRBV9 and TRBJ1-1, the CDR3 gives the full variable domain: DSGVTQTPKHLITATGQRVTLRCSPRSGDLSVYWYQQSLDQGLQFLIQYYNGEERAKGNILERFSAQQFPDLHSELNLSSLELGDSALYFCASSGGSTGGTEAFFGQGTRLTVV.

The chain recombines TRBV14 with TRBJ1-1, with D unresolved. Trimming pared 2 bases from V and 0 bases from J, leaving 4 bases between. The CDR3 runs 13 residues. Per germline, CDR1 SGHDN and CDR2 FVKESK. The CDR3 sequence: CASSQHLNTEAFF. CDR3 bases: TGTGCCAGCAGCCAACACCTGAACACTGAAGCTTTCTTT.

The chain uses TRBV5-5 and TRBJ1-1; D possibly corresponds to TRBD1 (6 bases). The CDR3 length is 14 residues. V lost 3 bases, J lost 5 bases, and 14 bases lay in between. Germline V lookup: CDR1 SGHKS, CDR2 YYEKEE (reference sequence). CDR3 protein: CASSSEGGKTEAFF. CDR3 nucleotides: TGTGCCAGCAGCTCGGAGGGGGGTAAAACTGAAGCTTTCTTT.

The chain carries TRBV19 and TRBJ1-5; the D is unclear. Germline V gene data show CDR1 as LNHDA and CDR2 as SQIVND (reference sequence). This CDR3 comprises 16 residues. Trimming took 7 bases from V and 4 from J, leaving 20 bases between them. This CDR3 reads CASTWEGRVANQPQHF. Here the CDR3 DNA reads TGTGCCAGTACCTGGGAGGGAAGAGTCGCGAATCAGCCCCAGCATTTT. Filled out from reference TRBV19 and TRBJ1-5, the complete variable domain reads DGGITQSPKYLFRKEGQNVTLSCEQNLNHDAMYWYRQDPGQGLRLIYYSQIVNDFQKGDIAEGYSVSREKKESFPLTVTSAQKNPTAFYLCASTWEGRVANQPQHFGDGTRLSIL.

The J gene is TRBJ1-1, the V gene TRBV15; D is unresolved. The CDR3 is 15 residues long. Germline CDR1 reads LNHNV; CDR2 reads YYDKDF (reference sequence). V lost 3 bases and J lost 1, with 12 bases in between. This chain's CDR3 is CATSSFLLGNTEAFF. The CDR3, as DNA: TGTGCCACCAGCAGTTTTCTACTGGGGAACACTGAAGCTTTCTTT.

V gene TRBV7-2 combines with J gene TRBJ1-3; tentatively, D is TRBD1 (6 bases). The CDR3 totals 16 residues. CDR1 and CDR2 from the germline V gene are SGHTA and FQGNSA. The V gene lost 5 bases and the J gene lost 2 bases, with 16 bases spanning the gap. CDR3 loop: CASSITGYGPGNTIYF. DNA for the CDR3: TGTGCCAGCAGCATTACAGGGTATGGGCCTGGAAACACCATATATTTT.

The chain employs TRBV2 and TRBJ1-1; weak D call: TRBD1 (5 bases). Germline lookup yields CDR1 SNHLY and CDR2 FYNNEI. V lost 4 bases and J 1 base, leaving 7 bases between the germline ends. This CDR3 contains 13 residues. CDR3 sequence reads: CASSATGNTEAFF. The CDR3 DNA reads as TGTGCCAGCAGTGCCACAGGGAACACTGAAGCTTTCTTT. Variable domain in full (rest from reference TRBV2 and TRBJ1-1): EPEVTQTPSHQVTQMGQEVILRCVPISNHLYFYWYRQILGQKVEFLVSFYNNEISEKSEIFDDQFSVERPDGSNFTLKIRSTKLEDSAMYFCASSATGNTEAFFGQGTRLTVV.

The chain recombines TRBV19 with TRBJ2-3; perhaps TRBD1 as D (5 bases). The CDR3 is 16 residues long. Germline values: CDR1 LNHDA, CDR2 SQIVND (reference sequence). V was clipped by 3 bases and J by 0 bases, with 13 bases between them. The chain's CDR3 is CASSMVRAFSTDTQYF. DNA for the CDR3: TGTGCCAGTAGTATGGTCAGGGCATTTAGCACAGATACGCAGTATTTT.

The chain links TRBV5-4 to TRBJ2-1; 9 nucleotides agree with TRBD2. V was clipped by 3 bases and J by 1 base; unmatched bases: 8. There are 17 residues in the CDR3. Germline CDR1 SGHNT, CDR2 YYREEE (reference sequence). The DNA of the CDR3 is TGTGCCAGCAGCTGGGCCCTTAGCGGGAGTTCCTACAATGAGCAGTTCTTC. Translation gives CASSWALSGSSYNEQFF.

The V and J genes are TRBV7-9 and TRBJ1-4, with a tentative D call TRBD1 (6 bases). This CDR3 comprises 16 residues. CDR1 SEHNR and CDR2 FQNEAQ come from the germline V gene (reference sequence). V was pared by 4 bases and J by 1 base, with 13 bases between. The CDR3 DNA reads as TGTGCCAGCAGCTGGGGCTCGACAGGAACTAATGAAAAACTGTTTTTT. Amino acids: CASSWGSTGTNEKLFF. Together with reference TRBV7-9 and TRBJ1-4, the CDR3 gives the full variable domain: DTGVSQNPRHKITKRGQNVTFRCDPISEHNRLYWYRQTLGQGPEFLTYFQNEAQLEKSRLLSDRFSAERPKGSFSTLEIQRTEQGDSAMYLCASSWGSTGTNEKLFFGSGTQLSVL.

As DNA, the CDR3 is TGTGCCAGTAGTTTACAGGGGGGTTCACCCCTCCACTTT. It codes for CASSLQGGSPLHF. V and J are TRBV19 and TRBJ1-6; 8 bases map to TRBD1. Germline lookup yields CDR1 LNHDA and CDR2 SQIVND (reference sequence). After removal of 5 bases from V and 9 bases from J, the junction contained 3 bases not matched to a gene. This CDR3 is built from 13 residues.

V gene TRBV5-6 combines with J gene TRBJ2-1, with 9 bases identical to TRBD2. The CDR3 consists of 16 residues. Germline CDR1 reads SGHDT; CDR2 reads YYEEEE. Trimming cost V 4 bases and J 6 bases; bases outside gene matches: 11. The CDR3 nucleotides are TGTGCCAGCAGCCCCTTAGCGGGAGTTGCCGGCAATGAGCAGTTCTTC. This codes for CASSPLAGVAGNEQFF.

The chain has TRBV5-1 and TRBJ1-3; D unclear. The CDR3 extends over 16 amino acids. Trimming removed 0 bases from V and 3 bases from J, with 13 bases in between. Per the germline V gene, CDR1 is SGHRS and CDR2 is YFSETQ. The CDR3 here is CASSLAGPRHGNTIYF. The CDR3 DNA reads TGCGCCAGCAGCTTGGCCGGGCCGCGGCATGGAAACACCATATATTTT.

A remark on this clone: Other DNA sequences in this specimen translate into the identical CDR3. The chain has TRBV4-3 and TRBJ1-5; tentatively, D is TRBD1 (6 bases). Trimming took 3 bases from V and 7 from J, leaving 22 bases between them. CDR1 and CDR2 (germline): LGHNA, YSLEER. CDR3 length: 17 residues. CDR3 sequence: CASSQSPIGGAGQPQHF. The CDR3 DNA sequence: TGCGCCAGCAGCCAGTCTCCGATCGGGGGGGCGGGGCAGCCCCAGCATTTT.

This clone was seen a single time. This chain connects TRBV19 to TRBJ1-4, with D possibly being TRBD1 (6 bases). This CDR3 spans 15 amino acids. V lost 5 bases, J lost 2 bases, and 12 bases lay in between. Germline assignment: CDR1 LNHDA and CDR2 SQIVND (reference sequence). CDR3 sequence: CASSFRGLTNEKLFF. CDR3 DNA sequence: TGTGCCAGTAGTTTCCGGGGGCTGACTAATGAAAAACTGTTTTTT.

The J gene is TRBJ2-1, the V gene TRBV28, with D possibly TRBD2 on 6 matching bases. The germline V gene has CDR1 MDHEN and CDR2 SYDVKM. Trimming removed 4 bases at V and 9 bases at J, with 16 bases between. The CDR3 has 14 residues. The CDR3 DNA reads TGTGCCAGCAGTTACCATGGGACTGCACGTGAGCAGTTCTTC. Protein sequence: CASSYHGTAREQFF.

The chain uses TRBV5-4 and TRBJ1-1; D call uncertain. Trimming removed 4 bases at V and 1 base at J, with 17 bases between. The CDR3 is 16 amino acids. Germline loops: CDR1 SGHNT, CDR2 YYREEE (reference sequence). CDR3 residues: CASSPTGGPENTEAFF. The CDR3 nucleotides read TGTGCCAGCAGCCCGACGGGCGGTCCTGAGAACACTGAAGCTTTCTTT.

V is TRBV5-6 and J is TRBJ2-7, with D hard to call. V lost 3 bases and J 3 bases, leaving 13 bases between the germline ends. Germline V gene sequence: CDR1 SGHDT, CDR2 YYEEEE. The CDR3 sequence is 14 residues long. In DNA form, the CDR3 reads TGTGCCAGCAGCTCAACCCCCGGGTTCTACGAGCAGTACTTC. Protein sequence: CASSSTPGFYEQYF.

The chain couples TRBV6-5 to TRBJ1-4; D might be TRBD1 (5 bases). Germline loops: CDR1 MNHEY, CDR2 SVGAGI. Trimming stripped 5 bases from V and 8 bases from J, with 18 bases between. The length of the CDR3 is 15 residues. As DNA, the CDR3 is TGTGCCAGCAGTCGAGTAGTGAGGGGCGGGGAAAAACTGTTTTTT. Translation: CASSRVVRGGEKLFF.

J is TRBJ1-2 and V is TRBV6-5; no clear D gene. V lost 2 bases and J lost 3, with 7 bases in between. The CDR3 length is 13 residues. CDR1 MNHEY and CDR2 SVGAGI come from the germline V gene. CDR3 amino acids: CASSYGSDYGYTF. The CDR3 DNA follows: TGTGCCAGCAGTTACGGGTCCGACTATGGCTACACCTTC.

This sequence joins TRBV2 and TRBJ1-2, with D possibly TRBD1 on 5 matching bases. Germline loops: CDR1 SNHLY, CDR2 FYNNEI. CDR3 length: 13 amino acids. The germline V and J ends were trimmed by 6 bases and 4 bases, with 12 bases remaining between them. CDR3 loop: CASRGPGPYGYTF. Here the CDR3 DNA reads TGTGCCAGCAGGGGGCCAGGCCCCTATGGCTACACCTTC. The full variable domain, rest sourced from reference TRBV2 and TRBJ1-2, is EPEVTQTPSHQVTQMGQEVILRCVPISNHLYFYWYRQILGQKVEFLVSFYNNEISEKSEIFDDQFSVERPDGSNFTLKIRSTKLEDSAMYFCASRGPGPYGYTFGSGTRLTVV.

The V and J genes are TRBV10-3 and TRBJ2-5; D call uncertain. This CDR3 is 13 amino acids long. V was clipped by 1 base and J by 1 base, with 4 bases between them. Looked up from germline, CDR1 is ENHRY and CDR2 is SYGVKD. The CDR3 spells CAISEYVQETQYF. DNA for the CDR3: TGTGCCATCAGTGAGTACGTCCAAGAGACCCAGTACTTC.

This chain's CDR3 is CASTPIGTGNSPLHF. CDR3 in DNA: TGTGCCAGCACCCCAATTGGAACAGGGAATTCACCCCTCCACTTT. The V call is TRBV28, the J call TRBJ1-6, with a possible D match to TRBD1 (6 bases). Germline V CDR1 and CDR2: MDHEN, SYDVKM. This CDR3 comprises 15 residues. V was shortened by 7 bases and J by 7 bases, with 17 bases between the two germline ends.

Only a few counts were recorded for this clone. The chain links TRBV19 to TRBJ1-4, with a tentative D call TRBD1 (5 bases). CDR3 length: 15 residues. CDR1 and CDR2 (germline): LNHDA, SQIVND (reference sequence). The V gene lost 1 base and the J gene lost 2 bases, with 8 bases spanning the gap. The CDR3 here is CASSIGGRTNEKLFF. Here the CDR3 DNA reads TGTGCCAGTAGTATAGGGGGACGGACTAATGAAAAACTGTTTTTT.

The gene calls are TRBV25-1 and TRBJ2-3; D not certain. V was clipped by 9 bases and J by 2 bases, with 12 bases between them. The germline V gene has CDR1 MGHDK and CDR2 SYGVNS. The CDR3 sequence is 13 residues long. This CDR3 is CASIYGSTDTQYF. For the CDR3, the DNA is TGTGCCAGTATCTACGGGTCCACAGATACGCAGTATTTT. Complete variable domain (other parts from reference TRBV25-1 and TRBJ2-3): EADIYQTPRYLVIGTGKKITLECSQTMGHDKMYWYQQDPGMELHLIHYSYGVNSTEKGDLSSESTVSRIRTEHFPLTLESARPSHTSQYLCASIYGSTDTQYFGPGTRLTVL.

This chain links TRBV7-2 with TRBJ2-3, with D possibly TRBD2 on 6 matching bases. The CDR3 loop spans 16 amino acids. Germline CDR1 and CDR2: SGHTA and FQGNSA. The V end lost 1 base, the J end lost 2 bases, and 13 bases lay between the germline ends. The CDR3 spells CASSLGAGSFTDTQYF. The CDR3 coding sequence is TGTGCCAGCAGCTTAGGTGCGGGAAGTTTCACAGATACGCAGTATTTT.

The chain links TRBV7-2 to TRBJ2-3; possible D gene TRBD2, 6 bases. Trimming pared 3 bases from V and 4 bases from J, leaving 8 bases between. The germline V gene encodes CDR1 SGHTA and CDR2 FQGNSA. The CDR3 length is 13 residues. CDR3 in amino acids: CASSFSGADTQYF. The CDR3 coding sequence is TGTGCCAGCAGCTTCTCGGGGGCAGATACGCAGTATTTT.

V and J are TRBV5-6 and TRBJ1-2, with D hard to call. CDR1 is SGHDT, CDR2 YYEEEE, per germline. Between the trimmed V and J ends, which lost 2 bases and 2 bases, there was a span of 13 bases. There are 15 residues in the CDR3. The CDR3 bases are TGTGCCAGCAGCTTAGGACCAATAACGAACTATGGCTACACCTTC. Amino acids: CASSLGPITNYGYTF.

The chain joins TRBV27 to TRBJ1-2, with no clear D. Germline CDR1 is MNHEY and CDR2 is SMNVEV (reference sequence). This CDR3 is 13 amino acids long. Trimming removed 6 bases from V and 0 bases from J, with 8 bases in between. The CDR3: CASRAAANYGYTF. Written as DNA, the CDR3 is TGTGCCAGCAGGGCGGCTGCTAACTATGGCTACACCTTC.

The chain couples TRBV29-1 to TRBJ1-4; D is undetermined. The germline V gene encodes CDR1 SQVTM and CDR2 ANQGSEA. The CDR3 loop spans 13 amino acids. With 7 bases removed from V and 8 bases from J, the gap between germline ends came to 17 bases. The CDR3, as DNA: TGCAGCGCCCGAGGAGGGTCTGTGGAAAAACTGTTTTTT. It is translated as CSARGGSVEKLFF.